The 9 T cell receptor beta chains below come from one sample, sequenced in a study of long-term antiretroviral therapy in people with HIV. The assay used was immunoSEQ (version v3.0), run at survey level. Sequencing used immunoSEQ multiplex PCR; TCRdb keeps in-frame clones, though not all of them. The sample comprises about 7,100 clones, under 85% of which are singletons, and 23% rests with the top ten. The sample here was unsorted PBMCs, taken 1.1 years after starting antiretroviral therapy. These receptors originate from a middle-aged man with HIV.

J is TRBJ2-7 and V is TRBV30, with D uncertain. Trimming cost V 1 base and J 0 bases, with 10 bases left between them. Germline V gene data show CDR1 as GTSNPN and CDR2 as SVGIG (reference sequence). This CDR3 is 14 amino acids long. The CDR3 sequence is CAWSDDGSSYEQYF. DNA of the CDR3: TGTGCCTGGAGTGACGACGGTTCCTCCTACGAGCAGTACTTC. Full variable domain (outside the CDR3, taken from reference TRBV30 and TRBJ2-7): SQTIHQWPATLVQPVGSPLSLECTVEGTSNPNLYWYRQAAGRGLQLLFYSVGIGQISSEVPQNLSASRPQDRQFILSSKKLLLSDSGFYLCAWSDDGSSYEQYFGPGTRLTVT.

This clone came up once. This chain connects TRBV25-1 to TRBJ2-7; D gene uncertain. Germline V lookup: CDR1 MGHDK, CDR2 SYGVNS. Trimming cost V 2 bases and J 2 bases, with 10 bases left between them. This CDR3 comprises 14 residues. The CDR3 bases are TGTGCCAGCAGTGAAGACCTAGGGCCCTACGAGCAGTACTTC. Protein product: CASSEDLGPYEQYF.

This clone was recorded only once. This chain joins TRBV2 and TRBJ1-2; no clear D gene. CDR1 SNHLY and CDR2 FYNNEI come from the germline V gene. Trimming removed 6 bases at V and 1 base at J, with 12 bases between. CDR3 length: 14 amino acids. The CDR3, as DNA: TGTGCCAGCAGCGCAGACACCTATAACTATGGCTACACCTTC. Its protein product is CASSADTYNYGYTF.

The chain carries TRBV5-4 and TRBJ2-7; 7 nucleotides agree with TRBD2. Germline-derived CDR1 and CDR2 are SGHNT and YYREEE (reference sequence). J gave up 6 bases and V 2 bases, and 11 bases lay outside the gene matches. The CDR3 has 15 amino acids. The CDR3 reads CASSLAGRPFSEQYF. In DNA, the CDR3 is TGTGCCAGCAGCTTAGCGGGGCGGCCTTTTAGCGAGCAGTACTTC.

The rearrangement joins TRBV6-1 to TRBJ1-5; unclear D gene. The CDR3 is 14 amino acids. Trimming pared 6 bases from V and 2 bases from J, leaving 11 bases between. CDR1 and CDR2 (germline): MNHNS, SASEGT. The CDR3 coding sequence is TGTGCCAGCAGGACGGGGAATGGCAATCAGCCCCAGCATTTT. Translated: CASRTGNGNQPQHF.

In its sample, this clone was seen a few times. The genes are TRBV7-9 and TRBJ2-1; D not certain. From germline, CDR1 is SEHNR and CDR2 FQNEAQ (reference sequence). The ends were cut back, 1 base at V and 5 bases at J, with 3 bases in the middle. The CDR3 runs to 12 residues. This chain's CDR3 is CASSLGDNEQFF. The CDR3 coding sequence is TGTGCCAGCAGCTTAGGGGACAATGAGCAGTTCTTC.

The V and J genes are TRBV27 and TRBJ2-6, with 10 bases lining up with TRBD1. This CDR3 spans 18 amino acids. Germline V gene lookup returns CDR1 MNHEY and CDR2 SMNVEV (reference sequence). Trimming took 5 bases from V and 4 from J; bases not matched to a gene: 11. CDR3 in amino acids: CASSDRPGTGAGANVLTF. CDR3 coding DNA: TGTGCCAGCAGTGATCGTCCCGGGACAGGGGCCGGGGCCAACGTCCTGACTTTC.

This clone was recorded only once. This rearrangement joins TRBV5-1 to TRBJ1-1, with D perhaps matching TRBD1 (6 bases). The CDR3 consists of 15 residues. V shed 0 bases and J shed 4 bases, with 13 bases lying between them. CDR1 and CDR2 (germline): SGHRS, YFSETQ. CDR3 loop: CASSLAMGAGTEAFF. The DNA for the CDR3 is TGCGCCAGCAGCTTGGCCATGGGGGCTGGCACTGAAGCTTTCTTT. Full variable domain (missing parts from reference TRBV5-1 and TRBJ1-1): KAGVTQTPRYLIKTRGQQVTLSCSPISGHRSVSWYQQTPGQGLQFLFEYFSETQRNKGNFPGRFSGRQFSNSRSEMNVSTLELGDSALYLCASSLAMGAGTEAFFGQGTRLTVV.

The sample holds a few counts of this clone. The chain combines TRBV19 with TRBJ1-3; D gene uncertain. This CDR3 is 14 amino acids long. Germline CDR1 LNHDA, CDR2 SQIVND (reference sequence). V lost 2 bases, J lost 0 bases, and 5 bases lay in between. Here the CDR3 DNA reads TGTGCCAGTAGTATACTGGTCTCTGGAAACACCATATATTTT. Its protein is CASSILVSGNTIYF.